The 30 T cell receptor beta chains reported below all come from one sample, sequenced in a study of T cells in Graves' hyperthyroidism and ophthalmopathy. TCR beta CDR3 region amplification was performed from RNA transcripts. The study used the HTBI primer set for a first-round RT-PCR of the TCR CDR3. A single record per CDR3 protein comes from TCRdb applying MiXCR to the multiplex PCR reads. The table shows 500,000 to 700,000 distinct CDR3 sequences, with approximately 15% occurring only once. Sequences were obtained from blood. Source of these receptors: a woman between 18 and 29 years old with Graves' hyperthyroidism.

This clonotype has only a few counts. The rearrangement links TRBV19 to TRBJ1-5; D is ambiguous. The ends were cut back, 3 bases at V and 0 bases at J, with 9 bases in the middle. The CDR3 length is 15 residues. Germline CDR1 LNHDA, CDR2 SQIVND (reference sequence). CDR3 sequence (DNA): TGTGCCAGTAGTATTATCCCTAATAGCAATCAGCCCCAGCATTTT. This sequence encodes CASSIIPNSNQPQHF.

The CDR3: CASSLGPKSYF. The CDR3 DNA reads as TGTGCCAGCAGCCTGGGACCGAAATCGTACTTC. J is TRBJ2-5 and V is TRBV7-3; D is tentatively TRBD1 or TRBD2 (5 bases each). From germline, CDR1 is SGHTA and CDR2 FQGTGA. The CDR3 sequence is 11 residues long. V lost 5 bases to trimming and J lost 13 bases, with 14 bases between them.

The table lists this clonotype with a few counts. The V call is TRBV9, the J call TRBJ1-5; D gene uncertain. The CDR3 has 14 amino acids. The germline gives CDR1 SGDLS, CDR2 YYNGEE. V shed 0 bases and J shed 4 bases, with 8 bases lying between them. CDR3 DNA: TGTGCCAGCAGCGTAGGTTGGCTAAATCAGCCCCAGCATTTT. This encodes CASSVGWLNQPQHF. The variable domain in full, with the rest retrieved from reference TRBV9 and TRBJ1-5, is DSGVTQTPKHLITATGQRVTLRCSPRSGDLSVYWYQQSLDQGLQFLIQYYNGEERAKGNILERFSAQQFPDLHSELNLSSLELGDSALYFCASSVGWLNQPQHFGDGTRLSIL.

The table lists this clonotype with a few counts. The gene calls are TRBV15 and TRBJ1-1; 7 positions match TRBD1. Per the germline V gene, CDR1 is LNHNV and CDR2 is YYDKDF (reference sequence). The CDR3 sequence is 16 residues long. V lost 5 bases and J lost 0; bases outside the gene matches: 9. This chain's CDR3 is CATSWGEGQLNTEAFF. In DNA form, the CDR3 reads TGTGCCACCAGCTGGGGGGAGGGACAGCTGAACACTGAAGCTTTCTTT.

This clonotype was detected many times. The chain employs TRBV7-3 and TRBJ2-1; 7 positions match TRBD1. The length of the CDR3 is 12 residues. In germline, CDR1 is SGHTA, CDR2 FQGTGA. Germline trimming cut 3 bases from V and 8 bases from J; bases unmatched to any gene: 1. CDR3 DNA sequence: TGTGCCAGCAGCTTGACAGGGCATGAGCAGTTCTTC. The encoded protein is CASSLTGHEQFF.

The chain couples TRBV13 to TRBJ1-6, with 9 positions matching TRBD1. V lost 5 bases and J lost 8; bases outside the gene matches: 16. Germline CDR1 reads PRHDT; CDR2 reads FYEKMQ (reference sequence). The CDR3 covers 18 residues. CDR3 sequence reads: CASSRGQGTGTIYSPLHF. The CDR3 DNA reads TGTGCCAGCAGCCGGGGACAGGGCACAGGTACCATCTATTCACCCCTCCACTTT. Variable domain in full (rest from reference TRBV13 and TRBJ1-6): AAGVIQSPRHLIKEKRETATLKCYPIPRHDTVYWYQQGPGQDPQFLISFYEKMQSDKGSIPDRFSAQQFSDYHSELNMSSLELGDSALYFCASSRGQGTGTIYSPLHFGNGTRLTVT.

This clonotype was recorded at least ten times. The chain has TRBV28 and TRBJ2-7, with 13 bases fitting TRBD2. V lost 3 bases and J lost 0; bases outside the gene matches: 11. There are 19 residues in the CDR3. The germline V gene has CDR1 MDHEN and CDR2 SYDVKM. The DNA for the CDR3 is TGTGCCAGCAGTTTCCCCACGGGGACTAGCGGGATCATCTCCTACGAGCAGTACTTC. This translates into CASSFPTGTSGIISYEQYF.

This clonotype was observed at least ten times. The rearrangement joins TRBV2 to TRBJ1-5; maybe TRBD1 (6 bases). CDR3 length: 17 residues. Germline V gives CDR1 SNHLY, CDR2 FYNNEI. Trimming took off 1 base at V and 4 bases at J, with 17 bases between the two ends. The CDR3 here is CASSEGGGLASNQPQHF. For the CDR3, the DNA is TGTGCCAGCAGTGAAGGTGGGGGCTTGGCTTCGAATCAGCCCCAGCATTTT.

This chain links TRBV12-3 or TRBV12-4 with TRBJ2-2, with 8 bases that match TRBD1. V gave up 7 bases and J gave up 5 bases; unmatched junction bases: 9. The CDR3 has 15 amino acids. CDR3 sequence reads: CASNSEDRATGELFF. The CDR3 bases are TGTGCCAGCAACTCCGAGGACAGGGCAACCGGGGAGCTGTTTTTT.

This clonotype has ten or more counts. The rearrangement joins TRBV7-9 to TRBJ2-7; 7 bases are a match to TRBD2. J was trimmed by 4 bases and V by 5 bases; bases with no gene match: 2. The CDR3 runs to 12 residues. CDR1 SEHNR and CDR2 FQNEAQ come from the germline V gene (reference sequence). The CDR3 region has the DNA TGTGCCAGCAGCCGGGGGGAGTACGAGCAGTACTTC. Translated: CASSRGEYEQYF. The full variable domain, with the rest looked up from reference TRBV7-9 and TRBJ2-7, is DTGVSQNPRHKITKRGQNVTFRCDPISEHNRLYWYRQTLGQGPEFLTYFQNEAQLEKSRLLSDRFSAERPKGSFSTLEIQRTEQGDSAMYLCASSRGEYEQYFGPGTRLTVT.

CDR3 sequence reads: CSARDEALETQYF. CDR3 DNA: TGCAGTGCTAGAGATGAGGCCTTGGAGACCCAGTACTTC. The chain recombines TRBV20-1 with TRBJ2-5; D remains unclear. The V and J ends lost 0 bases and 5 bases respectively, with 10 bases between them. In germline, CDR1 is DFQATT, CDR2 SNEGSKA (reference sequence). This CDR3 contains 13 residues.

The chain couples TRBV10-3 to TRBJ2-1; D unclear. The CDR3 loop spans 13 amino acids. The germline V gene encodes CDR1 ENHRY and CDR2 SYGVKD. V was clipped by 0 bases and J by 5 bases, with 5 bases between them. CDR3 DNA: TGTGCCATCAGTGAGTCTCTTGACAATGAGCAGTTCTTC. Its translation is CAISESLDNEQFF.

The chain recombines TRBV25-1 with TRBJ2-1, with TRBD2 matching over 12 bases. Germline CDR1 reads MGHDK; CDR2 reads SYGVNS. V shed 1 base, J shed 1 base, and the junction held 5 bases outside the gene matches. The CDR3 is 18 residues long. The CDR3 reads CASSEFRLAGASYNEQFF. The CDR3 DNA follows: TGTGCCAGCAGTGAATTTCGACTAGCGGGAGCATCCTACAATGAGCAGTTCTTC. The full variable domain, completed using reference TRBV25-1 and TRBJ2-1, is EADIYQTPRYLVIGTGKKITLECSQTMGHDKMYWYQQDPGMELHLIHYSYGVNSTEKGDLSSESTVSRIRTEHFPLTLESARPSHTSQYLCASSEFRLAGASYNEQFFGPGTRLTVL.

This clonotype was counted only a few times. The gene calls are TRBV12-3 or TRBV12-4 and TRBJ1-6; 7 bases are shared with TRBD1. J was trimmed by 6 bases and V by 3 bases; bases with no gene match: 8. The CDR3 has 16 residues. The CDR3 DNA is TGTGCCAGCAGTTTTCTTCTGGGACAGCTTAATTCACCCCTCCACTTT. The encoded protein is CASSFLLGQLNSPLHF.

There are a few counts of this clonotype. The junction and the germline gene differ at one end; a read error may be behind it. V is TRBV2 and J is TRBJ1-5; the D gene is possibly TRBD1 (5 bases). Germline loops: CDR1 SNHLY, CDR2 FYNNEI. The CDR3 spans 14 residues. This CDR3 is CTSSDSYSNQPQHF. As DNA, the CDR3 is TGTACCAGCAGCGACAGCTATAGCAATCAGCCCCAGCACTTT.

The table lists this clonotype with a few counts. The chain links TRBV12-3 or TRBV12-4 to TRBJ1-4; 7 nucleotides match TRBD1. J gave up 4 bases and V 5 bases, and 7 bases lay outside the gene matches. This CDR3 is built from 15 residues. The CDR3 is CASSNWDSFNEKLFF. The CDR3 nucleotides are TGTGCCAGCAGTAATTGGGACAGTTTTAATGAAAAACTGTTTTTT.

At least ten counts were recorded for this clonotype. The chain uses TRBV24-1 and TRBJ2-1, with D perhaps matching TRBD1 or TRBD2 (5 bases each). This CDR3 is 17 amino acids long. Trimming pared 2 bases from V and 7 bases from J, leaving 20 bases between. The germline V gene encodes CDR1 KGHDR and CDR2 SFDVKD. For the CDR3, the DNA is TGTGCCACCAGTGATTCGTCGAGGGACGCCCCACGGAATGAGCAGTTCTTC. This translates into CATSDSSRDAPRNEQFF.

This CDR3 is CSASLREGLDEQYF. CDR3 DNA: TGCAGTGCTTCCCTGCGGGAGGGCCTGGACGAGCAGTACTTC. V gene TRBV20-1 combines with J gene TRBJ2-7; 9 nucleotides align to TRBD2. CDR1 and CDR2 (germline): DFQATT, SNEGSKA (reference sequence). The CDR3 runs 14 residues. J gave up 5 bases and V 5 bases, and 10 bases lay outside the gene matches.

The rearrangement uses TRBV19 and TRBJ1-2, with TRBD1 matching 8 bases. Germline V gene lookup returns CDR1 LNHDA and CDR2 SQIVND (reference sequence). V shed 7 bases and J 4 bases; nucleotides not matched to a gene: 14. The CDR3 extends over 16 amino acids. The DNA of the CDR3 is TGTGCCAGTACTAATTTCCTTCAGGGGGCGGGCTATGGCTACACCTTC. This gives the protein CASTNFLQGAGYGYTF.

CDR3 DNA sequence: TGTGCCAGTAGTATCTCTCCGACACGCCAAGAGACCCAGTACTTC. Its translation: CASSISPTRQETQYF. The V call is TRBV19, the J call TRBJ2-5; D unclear. Germline V gene lookup returns CDR1 LNHDA and CDR2 SQIVND (reference sequence). The V end was cut by 3 bases, the J end by 1 base, with 12 bases between. CDR3 length: 15 residues.

This clonotype was counted at least ten times. The rearrangement joins TRBV29-1 to TRBJ2-1; D remains ambiguous. Germline-derived CDR1 and CDR2 are SQVTM and ANQGSEA. CDR3 length: 11 amino acids. Trimming removed 5 bases at V and 8 bases at J, with 10 bases between. CDR3 residues: CSVPVRHEQFF. CDR3 DNA: TGCAGCGTTCCGGTCCGCCATGAGCAGTTCTTC.

The chain links TRBV3-1 to TRBJ2-7; TRBD2 agrees at 8 bases. Looked up from germline, CDR1 is LGHDT and CDR2 is YNNKEL (reference sequence). Trimming took 4 bases from V and 2 from J; bases not matched to a gene: 10. This CDR3 is 16 amino acids long. The CDR3 DNA is TGTGCCAGCAGCCCAAGCTGGCGGGAGGTCCCCTACGAGCAGTACTTC. Amino acid sequence: CASSPSWREVPYEQYF.

This clonotype was recorded only once. The chain combines TRBV5-1 with TRBJ2-7; D possibly matches TRBD1 or TRBD2 (5 bases each). CDR1 is SGHRS and CDR2 is YFSETQ in the germline V gene. Trimming stripped 2 bases from V and 3 bases from J, with 9 bases between. This CDR3 spans 13 amino acids. The CDR3 here is CASSFQGDYEQYF. In nucleotides, the CDR3 is TGCGCCAGCAGCTTCCAGGGAGACTACGAGCAGTACTTC.

In DNA, the CDR3 is TGCGCCAGCAGCTTGGCCGGAAGGGGGGAGACCCAGTACTTC. It yields the protein CASSLAGRGETQYF. The chain carries TRBV5-1 and TRBJ2-5; TRBD1 might be the D (6 bases). This CDR3 spans 14 amino acids. The V gene's germline CDR1 is SGHRS and CDR2 YFSETQ. V was shortened by 0 bases and J by 5 bases, with 11 bases between the two germline ends.

This sequence joins TRBV6-1 and TRBJ2-1; D is perhaps TRBD1 or TRBD2 (7 bases each). The germline gives CDR1 MNHNS, CDR2 SASEGT. The CDR3 is 17 residues long. Trimming left V 7 bases short and J 2 bases short, with 21 bases between. As DNA, the CDR3 is TGTGCCAGCACCAAATTTTTGGGAGGGGGCCCCTACAATGAGCAGTTCTTC. This codes for CASTKFLGGGPYNEQFF.

This clonotype was found a few times. The chain employs TRBV30 and TRBJ2-2, with 9 bases aligning to TRBD2. The CDR3 spans 15 residues. V gave up 3 bases and J gave up 5 bases; unmatched junction bases: 7. Germline V gene data show CDR1 as GTSNPN and CDR2 as SVGIG (reference sequence). CDR3 protein: CAWRVAGARTGELFF. For the CDR3, the DNA is TGTGCCTGGAGGGTAGCGGGAGCTCGTACCGGGGAGCTGTTTTTT.

This clonotype appeared many times. The V gene is TRBV12-3 or TRBV12-4, the J gene TRBJ2-3; D is ambiguous. The V and J ends lost 1 base and 1 base respectively, with 12 bases between them. This CDR3 is 16 amino acids long. In DNA, the CDR3 is TGTGCCAGCAGTTTAGGGGCTTACGACGGCACAGATACGCAGTATTTT. Amino acid sequence: CASSLGAYDGTDTQYF.

This clonotype occurred many times. The chain has TRBV7-7 and TRBJ2-2, with TRBD1 identical over 7 bases. The length of the CDR3 is 14 residues. Germline V gene sequence: CDR1 SSHAT, CDR2 FNYEAQ (reference sequence). V shed 1 base and J 7 bases; nucleotides not matched to a gene: 3. CDR3 sequence reads: CASSLGQGGGELFF. The DNA for the CDR3 is TGTGCCAGCAGCTTAGGACAGGGTGGCGGGGAGCTGTTTTTT.

This clonotype was seen at least ten times. The chain combines TRBV7-9 with TRBJ2-3, with 11 bases fitting TRBD2. This CDR3 is 16 amino acids long. V dropped 5 bases and J dropped 8; count of bases not matched to a gene: 12. The germline CDR1 and CDR2 sequences are SEHNR and FQNEAQ (reference sequence). The CDR3 nucleotides are TGTGCCAGCAGCGCCGGCTTAGCGGGGGGGACGATTACGCAGTATTTT. It translates to CASSAGLAGGTITQYF. The entire variable domain, with the rest obtained from reference TRBV7-9 and TRBJ2-3, is as follows: DTGVSQNPRHKITKRGQNVTFRCDPISEHNRLYWYRQTLGQGPEFLTYFQNEAQLEKSRLLSDRFSAERPKGSFSTLEIQRTEQGDSAMYLCASSAGLAGGTITQYFGPGTRLTVL.

The table lists this clonotype with many counts. This chain connects TRBV20-1 to TRBJ1-6; D uncertain. The V end was cut by 1 base, the J end by 10 bases, with 14 bases between. CDR1 is DFQATT, CDR2 SNEGSKA, per germline (reference sequence). The CDR3 covers 14 residues. The CDR3 protein is CSARVGQAGSPLHF. CDR3 nucleotide sequence: TGCAGTGCTAGAGTAGGGCAGGCGGGATCACCCCTCCACTTT.